The count of the clone carrying this TCR beta chain is one. Trimming removed 5 bases at V and 8 bases at J, with 12 bases between. Germline loops: CDR1 LGHDT, CDR2 YNNKEL (reference sequence). The CDR3 runs to 12 residues. Only in-frame clones appear in the TCRdb table, and some are missing; sequencing was by immunoSEQ multiplex PCR. The sample lists approximately 51,000 clones, roughly 80% occurring once. This entry comes from a study of control samples from healthy donors and cancer patients. This chain uses TRBV3-1 (or the pseudogene TRBV3-2) with TRBJ1-1; tentatively, D is TRBD1 (5 bases). The TCR sequence derives from a man in his 70s in good health. Sequenced input: blood. The CDR3 DNA reads as TGTGCCAGCAGCTTCGGTGGGGGAGAAGCTTTCTTT. Translated, it gives CASSFGGGEAFF.